Shown below are 14 T cell receptor beta chains from a single sample sequenced in a study of metastatic and nonmetastatic thyroid tumors. Each patient went into thyroid surgery without having received any treatment. TCRdb called clones again from the PCR reads with MiXCR. The table records tens of thousands of clones, 17% of them present only once. Sequenced material: blood. All receptors derive from a male donor with papillary thyroid cancer or a benign thyroid nodule (not recorded which). Some clones in this sample may be carry-over from other donors' samples.

This clone has just a few counts. This sequence joins TRBV9 and TRBJ1-2; 10 bases are shared with TRBD1. V lost 6 bases to trimming and J lost 6 bases; unmatched junction nucleotides: 5. CDR1 is SGDLS, CDR2 YYNGEE, per germline. CDR3 length: 13 amino acids. The chain's CDR3 is CASIPGTGDGYTF. CDR3 nucleotide sequence: TGTGCCAGCATCCCTGGGACAGGGGATGGCTACACCTTC.

This clone came up many times. The chain is built from TRBV28 and TRBJ1-4; no definite D call. Trimming pared 6 bases from V and 7 bases from J, leaving 9 bases between. CDR3 length equals 12 residues. CDR1 and CDR2 (germline): MDHEN, SYDVKM. CDR3 region: CASSRDTEKLFF. The CDR3 region has the DNA TGTGCCAGCAGCCGCGACACTGAAAAACTGTTTTTT.

This clone has a count of ten or more. The V and J genes are TRBV24-1 and TRBJ2-5; D unclear. There are 12 residues in the CDR3. Trimming removed 4 bases at V and 1 base at J, with 3 bases between. CDR1 and CDR2 from the germline V gene are KGHDR and SFDVKD. CDR3 sequence (DNA): TGTGCCACCAGTGACTCCCAAGAGACCCAGTACTTC. Encoded protein: CATSDSQETQYF.

This clone was counted between two and nine times. J is TRBJ1-4 and V is TRBV5-4, with 8 bases lining up with TRBD1. The CDR3 loop spans 15 amino acids. Unmatched junction bases numbered 12, after V lost 4 bases and J lost 10 bases. In germline, CDR1 is SGHNT, CDR2 YYREEE (reference sequence). This CDR3 is CASSDQGQADGKLFF. CDR3 nucleotide sequence: TGTGCCAGCAGCGACCAGGGACAGGCGGATGGAAAACTGTTTTTT.

The rearrangement uses TRBV5-4 and TRBJ2-7; no definite D call. The V gene's germline CDR1 is SGHNT and CDR2 YYREEE (reference sequence). The CDR3 has 11 residues. V was shortened by 5 bases and J by 6 bases, with 9 bases between the two germline ends. The CDR3 spells CASSTGCEQYF. CDR3 coding DNA: TGTGCCAGCAGTACTGGTTGCGAGCAGTACTTC.

In this sample, this clone turned up many times. This chain links TRBV27 with TRBJ1-4; 7 nucleotides align to TRBD1. This CDR3 comprises 16 residues. V shed 6 bases, J shed 7 bases, and the junction held 14 bases outside the gene matches. Germline V gives CDR1 MNHEY, CDR2 SMNVEV (reference sequence). CDR3 residues: CASSRQTRDSPEKLFF. Here the CDR3 DNA reads TGTGCCAGCAGCCGTCAGACCCGGGACAGCCCTGAAAAACTGTTTTTT.

In its sample, this clone was seen many times. This sequence joins TRBV4-1 and TRBJ1-4; a possible D gene is TRBD1 (6 bases). Germline V lookup: CDR1 MGHRA, CDR2 YSYEKL. The CDR3 length is 14 residues. Trimming pared 0 bases from V and 8 bases from J, leaving 10 bases between. In nucleotides, the CDR3 is TGCGCCAGCAGCCAAGATGGGGGGGGCGAAAAACTGTTTTTT. It specifies CASSQDGGGEKLFF.

This clone has a count of ten or more. The CDR3 bases are TGTGCCAGCAGCTTAGATCAGGGCGCCTACGAGCAGTACTTC. It specifies CASSLDQGAYEQYF. This chain joins TRBV7-2 and TRBJ2-7; D may be TRBD1 (5 bases). The CDR3 is 14 amino acids. Per the germline V gene, CDR1 is SGHTA and CDR2 is FQGNSA. The V end lost 1 base, the J end lost 2 bases, and 9 bases lay between the germline ends.

The chain has TRBV5-1 and TRBJ2-7; 9 bases map to TRBD2. V dropped 4 bases and J dropped 0; count of bases not matched to a gene: 8. Germline V gene data show CDR1 as SGHRS and CDR2 as YFSETQ. The CDR3 extends over 16 amino acids. DNA for the CDR3: TGCGCCAGCAGCACCGTAGCGGGGGAAGGCTCCTACGAGCAGTACTTC. It codes for CASSTVAGEGSYEQYF.

This clone was observed many times. A much more abundant neighbour one base away suggests this may be a read error. The chain links TRBV6-4 to TRBJ2-1, with D perhaps matching TRBD1 or TRBD2 (5 bases each). The germline V gene encodes CDR1 MRHNA and CDR2 SNTAGT. Trimming stripped 5 bases from V and 9 bases from J, with 14 bases between. This CDR3 region has 13 residues. The CDR3 nucleotides read TGTGCCAGCAGTCGGGGCACGAGCGTTGAGCAGTTCTTC. This encodes CASSRGTSVEQFF.

This clone was observed a handful of times. A junction boundary mismatches the germline segment, possibly from a read error. The chain combines TRBV27 with TRBJ2-7; D gene unclear. Germline lookup yields CDR1 MNHEY and CDR2 SMNVEV (reference sequence). This CDR3 is 17 amino acids long. CDR3 in amino acids: CASSLARAHLSPYGQYF. The CDR3 DNA sequence: TGTGCCAGCAGTTTAGCCCGAGCGCATCTGAGTCCCTACGGGCAGTACTTC.

This clone was seen a few times. This chain links TRBV6-4 with TRBJ2-1, with 8 nucleotides matching TRBD1. The CDR3 extends over 14 amino acids. J gave up 6 bases and V 5 bases, and 6 bases lay outside the gene matches. The germline V gene has CDR1 MRHNA and CDR2 SNTAGT. The CDR3 DNA reads as TGTGCCAGCAGTATCGACAGGGGAGGCAATGAGCAGTTCTTC. Amino acid sequence: CASSIDRGGNEQFF.

This clone was recorded many times. The chain employs TRBV6-1 and TRBJ2-3; D possibly corresponds to TRBD2 (6 bases). The length of the CDR3 is 14 residues. V was clipped by 3 bases and J by 3 bases, with 10 bases between them. Germline V CDR1 and CDR2: MNHNS, SASEGT. The CDR3 sequence is CASSDPGETDTQYF. The CDR3 DNA sequence: TGTGCCAGCAGTGACCCGGGGGAGACAGATACGCAGTATTTT.

For this clone: Since a much larger clone is just one base distant, this may be a read error. V is TRBV5-5 and J is TRBJ2-1; D is unclear. Germline V gives CDR1 SGHKS, CDR2 YYEKEE (reference sequence). There are 12 residues in the CDR3. Trimming took off 4 bases at V and 9 bases at J, with 11 bases between the two ends. The CDR3 spells CASSEILVEQFF. CDR3 nucleotides: TGTGCCAGCAGCGAGATTCTTGTTGAGCAGTTCTTC.